These T cell receptor beta chains were read from a single sample in a study of blood T cell repertoires in COVID-19. Clones were sequenced by immunoSEQ multiplex PCR, and TCRdb holds only the in-frame ones, with some missing. The profile shows roughly 100,000 clones, roughly 87% of them singletons. The sequenced material came from peripheral blood. The receptors were gathered from a man aged 45-60 years with acute or convalescent COVID-19. Each CDR3 is given without its conserved first and last residue. D genes are given only for firm matches.

j_call v_call d_call cdr3_aa
TRBJ2-5 TRBV5-4 . ASSLSTSAHQETQY
TRBJ2-7 TRBV30 TRBD2 AWSGGAGRDEQY
TRBJ2-1 TRBV5-4 . ASSSSGEQF
TRBJ1-1 TRBV2 TRBD1 ASSGQGEGTEAF
TRBJ2-7 TRBV5-6 TRBD1 ASSWGTGGYEQY
TRBJ2-6 TRBV7-9 TRBD2 ASTLSGTGANVLT
TRBJ1-4 TRBV12-5 . ASGVRGEKLF
TRBJ2-3 TRBV18 TRBD1 ASSPRSGTEGDTQY
TRBJ1-6 TRBV4-1 . ASSQESTEYNSPLH
TRBJ2-6 TRBV19 . ASSMGRGLLSGANVLT
TRBJ1-3 TRBV19 TRBD1 ASSMPGQGPGNTIY
TRBJ2-2 TRBV18 . ASSPLKAGELF
TRBJ1-6 TRBV5-6 TRBD1 ASSPGTAIRALH
TRBJ2-1 TRBV5-6 TRBD2 ASSHDRLPSGQF
TRBJ1-5 TRBV2 . ASSERSSNQPQH
TRBJ2-2 TRBV7-8 . ASSSLRIGNTGELF
TRBJ2-7 TRBV27 TRBD2 ASRLGTSSSYEQY
TRBJ1-1 TRBV7-3 TRBD1 ASSWTGDTEAF
TRBJ1-5 TRBV12-5 . ASGSGTTTGDQPQH
TRBJ2-2 TRBV5-1 . ASSLFRVFGTGELF
TRBJ1-4 TRBV15 TRBD1 ATSRTRGLGNEKLF
TRBJ2-1 TRBV7-8 . ASSSKGRSYNEQF
TRBJ1-5 TRBV30 . AWSVPGGAQPQH
TRBJ2-2 TRBV10-1 . ASSVDRNTGELF
TRBJ1-2 TRBV7-9 . ASSLQGTPRDGYT
TRBJ2-7 TRBV13 . ASSFRDTTAYEQY
TRBJ1-6 TRBV6-5 . ASSYSWDTNNSPLH
TRBJ2-7 TRBV5-1 . ASSLIQTGRSAYEQY